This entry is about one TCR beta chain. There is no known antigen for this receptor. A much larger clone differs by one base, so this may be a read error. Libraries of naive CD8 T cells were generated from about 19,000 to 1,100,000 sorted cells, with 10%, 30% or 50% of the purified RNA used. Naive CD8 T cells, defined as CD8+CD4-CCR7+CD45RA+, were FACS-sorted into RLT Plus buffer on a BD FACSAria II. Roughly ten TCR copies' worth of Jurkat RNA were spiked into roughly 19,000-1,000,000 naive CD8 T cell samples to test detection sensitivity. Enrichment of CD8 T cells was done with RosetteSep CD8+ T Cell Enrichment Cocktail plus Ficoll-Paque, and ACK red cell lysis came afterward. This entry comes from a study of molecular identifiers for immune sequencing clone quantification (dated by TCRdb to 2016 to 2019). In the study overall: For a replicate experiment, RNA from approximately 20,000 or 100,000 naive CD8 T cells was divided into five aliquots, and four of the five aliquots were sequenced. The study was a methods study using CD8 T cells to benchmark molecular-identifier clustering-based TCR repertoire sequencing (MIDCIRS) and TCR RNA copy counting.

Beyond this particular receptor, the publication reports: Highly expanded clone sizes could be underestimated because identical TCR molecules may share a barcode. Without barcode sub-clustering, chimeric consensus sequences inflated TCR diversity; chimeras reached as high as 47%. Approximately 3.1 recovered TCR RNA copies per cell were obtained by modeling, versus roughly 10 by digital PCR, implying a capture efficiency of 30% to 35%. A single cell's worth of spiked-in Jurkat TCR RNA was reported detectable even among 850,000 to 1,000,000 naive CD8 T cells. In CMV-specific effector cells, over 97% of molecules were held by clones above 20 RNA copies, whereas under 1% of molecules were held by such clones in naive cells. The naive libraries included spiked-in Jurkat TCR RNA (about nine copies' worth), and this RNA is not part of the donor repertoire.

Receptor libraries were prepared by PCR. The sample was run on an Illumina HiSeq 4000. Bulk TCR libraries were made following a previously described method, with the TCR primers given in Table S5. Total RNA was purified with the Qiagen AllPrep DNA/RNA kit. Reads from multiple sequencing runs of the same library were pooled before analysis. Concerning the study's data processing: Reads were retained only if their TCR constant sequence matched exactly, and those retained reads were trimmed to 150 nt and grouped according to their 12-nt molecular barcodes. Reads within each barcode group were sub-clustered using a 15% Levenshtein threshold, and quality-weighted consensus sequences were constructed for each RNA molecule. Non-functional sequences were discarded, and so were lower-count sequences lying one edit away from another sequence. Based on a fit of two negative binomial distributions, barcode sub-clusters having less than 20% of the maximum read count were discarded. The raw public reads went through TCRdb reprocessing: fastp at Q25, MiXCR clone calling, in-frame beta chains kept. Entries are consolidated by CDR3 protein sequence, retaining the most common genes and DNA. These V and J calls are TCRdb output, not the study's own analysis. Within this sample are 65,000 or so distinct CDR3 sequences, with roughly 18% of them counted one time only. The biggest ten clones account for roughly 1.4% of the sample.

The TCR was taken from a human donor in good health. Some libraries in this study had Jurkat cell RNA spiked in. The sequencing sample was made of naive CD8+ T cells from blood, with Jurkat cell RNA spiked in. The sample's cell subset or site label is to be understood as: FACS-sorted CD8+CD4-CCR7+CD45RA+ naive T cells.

The CDR3 has the sequence CASSLTDWEQGTQYF. The nucleotide sequence reads as follows: TGTGCCAGCAGCCTCACGGACTGGGAACAAGGGACCCAGTACTTC. Rearrangement joined TRBV6-6 to TRBJ2-5; TRBD2 might be the D gene, on 5 matching bases. Per the germline V gene (reference sequence), MNHNY is the CDR1 and SVGAGI is the CDR2. The CDR3 numbers 15 residues from cysteine through phenylalanine. Here the CDR3 DNA is all that survives: 45 bases in frame from base 1.